The rows below give T cell receptor beta chains drawn from one sample of a study of shared clonotypes between healthy human individuals. The repertoire was sequenced with immunoSEQ multiplex PCR; TCRdb's copy has only in-frame clones and lacks some. The sample shows approximately 720,000 clones, more than 70% of them seen only once. The sequencing input was memory CD4+ T cells sorted from blood. The receptors were gathered from a woman in her twenties or thirties in good health. Each CDR3 is given with its conserved first and last residue. D genes are given only for firm matches. Only some rows state a clone size, as once, few, many or a class for expanded clones.

cdr3_nt,cdr3_aa,cdr3_length,clone_size,j_call,d_call,v_call
TGTGCCAGCAGCCGAAGGTCTGCTGGAAACACCATATATTTT,CASSRRSAGNTIYF,14,NA,TRBJ1-3,NA,TRBV5-6
TGTGCCAGCAGCCGACAGGGGGGAAACACCATATATTTT,CASSRQGGNTIYF,13,NA,TRBJ1-3,TRBD1,TRBV11-2
TGTGCCAGCAGCCCGCCGGGACAGGGGACGGATACGCAGTATTTT,CASSPPGQGTDTQYF,15,once,TRBJ2-3,TRBD1,TRBV5-4
TGTGCCAGCAGCTTGGGCCGGCTAAACACTGAAGCTTTCTTT,CASSLGRLNTEAFF,14,NA,TRBJ1-1,NA,TRBV5-6
TGTGCCAGCAGCGAGGGACTAGTATCAGAGACCCAGTACTTC,CASSEGLVSETQYF,14,NA,TRBJ2-5,TRBD2,TRBV7-2
TGCGCCAGCAGTGGAACAGGGGGCTCGCAGTATTTT,CASSGTGGSQYF,12,NA,TRBJ2-3,TRBD1,TRBV10-1
TGCGCCAGCAGCCAAGAATCTTGGGAAACCTACGAGCAGTACTTC,CASSQESWETYEQYF,15,NA,TRBJ2-7,NA,TRBV4-1
TGTGCCAGCAGCTTGTGGGGGTCCGAGCAGTACTTC,CASSLWGSEQYF,12,NA,TRBJ2-7,NA,TRBV7-2
TGTGCCAGCTCACTGGGTGGGCAGAACTATGGCTACACCTTC,CASSLGGQNYGYTF,14,NA,TRBJ1-2,NA,TRBV18
TGTGCCAGCAGTTTGAAGGGGACCCGTGGTCATCAGCCCCAGCATTTT,CASSLKGTRGHQPQHF,16,NA,TRBJ1-5,NA,TRBV28
TGTGCCAGCAGCGCGACTAGCGGGATTCCCACTGAGCAGTTCTTC,CASSATSGIPTEQFF,15,NA,TRBJ2-1,TRBD2,TRBV9
TGTGCCAGCAGTCCGCCAGGGAAAAACATTCAGTACTTC,CASSPPGKNIQYF,13,once,TRBJ2-4,NA,TRBV28
TGTGCCAGCAGCTTAACATGGACAGGGGGCACTGAAGCTTTCTTT,CASSLTWTGGTEAFF,15,NA,TRBJ1-1,TRBD1,TRBV11-2
TGTGCCAGCGCCGGGGCTTTAGCCCACGAGCAGTACTTC,CASAGALAHEQYF,13,NA,TRBJ2-7,NA,TRBV2
TGTGCCAGTAGTCCCCGGGACAGGCTTAATGAAAAACTGTTTTTT,CASSPRDRLNEKLFF,15,few,TRBJ1-4,TRBD1,TRBV19
TGTGCCAGCTCACCAACCGCCTACGGGGATACGCAGTATTTT,CASSPTAYGDTQYF,14,NA,TRBJ2-3,NA,TRBV18
TGTGCCAGCTCCCAGGGGAGACAGTGGAACACTGAAGCTTTCTTT,CASSQGRQWNTEAFF,15,NA,TRBJ1-1,NA,TRBV18
TGTGCCAGCAGTTCCGCTAGAATCGGGTTGGTCTTC,CASSSARIGLVF,12,NA,TRBJ2-1,NA,TRBV27
TGTGCCAGCAGACAGGGACTTTTCACAGATACGCAGTATTTT,CASRQGLFTDTQYF,14,NA,TRBJ2-3,NA,TRBV6-5
TGTGCCAGCAGCTTGGTTTTAGGGACACCCTACGAGCAGTACTTC,CASSLVLGTPYEQYF,15,NA,TRBJ2-7,NA,TRBV4-2
TGTGCCAGTGGGGCCGGGACAGGGTATGGCTACACCTTC,CASGAGTGYGYTF,13,NA,TRBJ1-2,TRBD1,TRBV19
TGTGCCAGCACCGAGACAGGAGACAACTATGGCTACACCTTC,CASTETGDNYGYTF,14,NA,TRBJ1-2,NA,TRBV9
TGCGCCAGCAGCTACGCGGATGAGGGGCCTGGAAACACCATATATTTT,CASSYADEGPGNTIYF,16,NA,TRBJ1-3,NA,TRBV5-1
TGTGCCAGCACCGTCAAGGGGGAGCAGTACTTC,CASTVKGEQYF,11,NA,TRBJ2-7,NA,TRBV28
TGTGCCAGCAGCCTATTCGGAGGGGACTATGGCTACACCTTC,CASSLFGGDYGYTF,14,NA,TRBJ1-2,NA,TRBV7-9
TGTGCCAGCTCCCCCAGGGGCGGGGCCCCCTACGAGCAGTACTTC,CASSPRGGAPYEQYF,15,NA,TRBJ2-7,NA,TRBV18
TGTGCGACTGGAGCGGGGACAGCCCCCTACGAGCAGTACTTC,CATGAGTAPYEQYF,14,many,TRBJ2-7,NA,TRBV2
TGTGCCAGCAGTGACCTGCATTCAGTTGCTTTCTTT,CASSDLHSVAFF,12,NA,TRBJ1-1,NA,TRBV6-6
TGTGCCAGTGAACCGGGACAGGGTAATTCACCCCTCCACTTT,CASEPGQGNSPLHF,14,NA,TRBJ1-6,TRBD1,TRBV5-8
TGCGCCAGCAGCTTGAGGCGGGAGTTCGGGGAGCTGTTTTTT,CASSLRREFGELFF,14,NA,TRBJ2-2,TRBD2,TRBV5-1
TGCGCCAGCAGCCTGGGGGACAGGGATAATGAAAAACTGTTTTTT,CASSLGDRDNEKLFF,15,NA,TRBJ1-4,TRBD1,TRBV5-1
TGTGCCAGCAGCGTGAGTTCCGGACGGAGTGGCTACACCTTC,CASSVSSGRSGYTF,14,NA,TRBJ1-2,NA,TRBV9
TGTGCCAGCAGGGCAGGACAGGGCAGCGGCTACACCTTC,CASRAGQGSGYTF,13,NA,TRBJ1-2,TRBD1,TRBV2